This T cell receptor beta chain was identified during a study of post-analysis software for immune sequencing data. Study-level points and caveats: Batch-matched samples strongly co-clustered by F measure. Compared with controls, patients showed significantly lower normalized Chao1 diversity. Roughly five TRBV segments, including TRBV5-6, TRBV5-1 and TRBV20-1, were more frequent in patients than controls.

cDNA libraries of TCR beta carried unique molecular identifiers. TCRdb processed the PCR reads anew with MiXCR; each CDR3 protein has one entry. The sample carries a few hundred thousand distinct CDR3 sequences, under 40% recorded once. About this clonotype: Its specificity is not known.

From germline, CDR1 is MDHEN and CDR2 SYDVKM. The CDR3 is made up of 13 amino acids. The V segment lost 7 bases and the J segment 3 bases; nucleotides outside the gene matches: 6. The receptor comes from a girl under 18 with multiple sclerosis. Source material: blood. This chain joins TRBV28 and TRBJ2-7; 7 bases map to TRBD1. This CDR3 reads CASTKTGYYEQYF. CDR3 bases: TGTGCCAGCACTAAGACAGGGTACTACGAGCAGTACTTC.